These 24 T cell receptor beta chains came from one sample sequenced in a study of T cells in localized non-small cell lung cancer. The method was immunoSEQ multiplex PCR; TCRdb's version includes in-frame clones alone and lacks a portion of them. In the table there are approximately 7,100 clones, 92% of which are singletons. The sample here was peripheral blood mononuclear cells, taken before any cancer treatment. These receptors all stem from a male donor aged 60 or older with stage II lung adenocarcinoma.

Worth noting for this clone: The junction departs from germline at one end; a sequencing error may be responsible. The chain carries TRBV11-1 and TRBJ1-2; TRBD1 agrees at 8 bases. The CDR3 is made up of 14 amino acids. Germline lookup yields CDR1 SGHAT and CDR2 FQDESV (reference sequence). CDR3 sequence reads: CASSPTLAQGACDF. Written as DNA, the CDR3 is TGTGCCAGCAGCCCAACATTGGCTCAGGGGGCTTGCGACTTC.

There are a few counts of this clone. V is TRBV7-2 and J is TRBJ1-1; D perhaps matches TRBD1 (6 bases). Trimming pared 8 bases from V and 0 bases from J, leaving 13 bases between. Germline V CDR1 and CDR2: SGHTA, FQGNSA. The CDR3 sequence is 14 residues long. In DNA form, the CDR3 reads TGTGCCAGCGCAAGGAAGGGGGTGAACACTGAAGCTTTCTTT. Amino acid sequence: CASARKGVNTEAFF.

The V gene is TRBV9, the J gene TRBJ1-1; D remains ambiguous. Germline CDR1 and CDR2: SGDLS and YYNGEE. Trimming left V 4 bases short and J 5 bases short, with 12 bases between. The CDR3 consists of 13 residues. CDR3 nucleotides: TGTGCCAGCAGCTCCCAGTTGGGAACTGAAGCTTTCTTT. As protein: CASSSQLGTEAFF.

The J gene is TRBJ1-4, the V gene TRBV4-3; no definite D call. The CDR3 runs 16 residues. The V end was cut by 1 base, the J end by 0 bases, with 9 bases between. Per the germline V gene, CDR1 is LGHNA and CDR2 is YSLEER. CDR3 bases: TGCGCCAGCAGCCAAGTAGCGCGTTCAACTAATGAAAAACTGTTTTTT. It translates to CASSQVARSTNEKLFF.

The V call is TRBV11-2, the J call TRBJ2-3; tentative D call: TRBD1 (6 bases). The germline V gene has CDR1 SGHAT and CDR2 FQNNGV. The CDR3 length is 11 residues. V lost 7 bases and J lost 7, with 9 bases in between. For the CDR3, the DNA is TGTGCCAGCAAGGGGGAGTATACGCAGTATTTT. Its translation: CASKGEYTQYF. The full variable domain, with the rest looked up from reference TRBV11-2 and TRBJ2-3, is EAGVAQSPRYKIIEKRQSVAFWCNPISGHATLYWYQQILGQGPKLLIQFQNNGVVDDSQLPKDRFSAERLKGVDSTLKIQPAKLEDSAVYLCASKGEYTQYFGPGTRLTVL.

The chain joins TRBV28 to TRBJ1-2; D remains unclear. Germline lookup yields CDR1 MDHEN and CDR2 SYDVKM. V was pared by 3 bases and J by 5 bases, with 10 bases between. There are 13 residues in the CDR3. This CDR3 is CASSLAETYGYTF. The CDR3 region has the DNA TGTGCCAGCAGTTTGGCAGAGACATATGGCTACACCTTC.

The chain carries TRBV19 and TRBJ1-2; tentatively, D is TRBD1 (5 bases). CDR3 length equals 13 residues. V gave up 5 bases and J gave up 6 bases, with 13 bases separating them. CDR1 is LNHDA, CDR2 SQIVND, per germline (reference sequence). CDR3 DNA: TGTGCCAGTAGTCACGGGACTGTTGATGGCTACACCTTC. Translated, it gives CASSHGTVDGYTF.

The V and J genes are TRBV7-2 and TRBJ2-3; weak D call: TRBD2 (7 bases). V lost 3 bases and J lost 6, with 19 bases in between. The CDR3 is 16 residues long. CDR1 SGHTA and CDR2 FQGNSA come from the germline V gene. The chain's CDR3 is CASSFAGAVGRDTQYF. The CDR3 nucleotides read TGTGCCAGCAGCTTTGCGGGGGCCGTGGGCCGGGATACGCAGTATTTT.

This chain connects TRBV4-2 to TRBJ1-6; tentatively, D is TRBD1 (5 bases). Germline-derived CDR1 and CDR2 are LGHNA and YNFKEQ. CDR3 length: 19 amino acids. V shed 0 bases and J shed 0 bases, with 15 bases lying between them. The CDR3 here is CASSQEGRGSGSYNSPLHF. CDR3 coding DNA: TGTGCCAGCAGCCAAGAAGGGCGGGGCTCGGGCTCCTATAATTCACCCCTCCACTTT.

On this clone: This same CDR3 is encoded by further DNA sequences in the sample. For the CDR3, the DNA is TGTGCCAGCAGCTGGGGGCGGGGGGTTCCCTACGAGCAGTACTTC. This codes for CASSWGRGVPYEQYF. The chain combines TRBV11-2 with TRBJ2-7, with TRBD2 matching over 8 bases. The ends lost 4 bases at V and 2 bases at J; junction bases unmatched: 7. There are 15 residues in the CDR3. Germline values: CDR1 SGHAT, CDR2 FQNNGV.

This clone was counted a few times. The rearrangement links TRBV18 to TRBJ1-3, with 9 bases lining up with TRBD1. V lost 5 bases and J lost 2; bases outside the gene matches: 4. The CDR3 contains 15 residues. Germline CDR1 KGHSH, CDR2 LQKENI. The DNA for the CDR3 is TGTGCCAGCTCAACAGGGGGCAACGCTGGAAACACCATATATTTT. It specifies CASSTGGNAGNTIYF.

The chain has TRBV10-2 and TRBJ2-7; 9 bases line up with TRBD1. The CDR3 totals 14 residues. Germline lookup yields CDR1 WSHSY and CDR2 SAAADI. V was pared by 10 bases and J by 4 bases, with 11 bases of the junction left unmatched. CDR3: CATYRGTGRYEQYF. CDR3 coding DNA: TGCGCCACCTACCGAGGGACAGGGCGGTACGAGCAGTACTTC.

V usage is TRBV10-1 and J usage is TRBJ2-3, with D unclear. The V end lost 0 bases, the J end lost 6 bases, and 7 bases lay between the germline ends. Germline V lookup: CDR1 WNHNN, CDR2 SYGVQD (reference sequence). CDR3 size: 13 residues. This CDR3 reads CASSESGSDTQYF. CDR3 bases: TGCGCCAGCAGTGAGTCTGGGTCGGATACGCAGTATTTT.

The gene calls are TRBV6-9 and TRBJ2-7; TRBD1 is a possible D gene (6 bases). CDR1 is MNHGY, CDR2 SVAAGI, per germline. V gave up 8 bases and J gave up 0 bases, with 11 bases separating them. The CDR3 contains 13 residues. For the CDR3, the DNA is TGTGCCAGCCAAACGACAGGCTCCTACGAGCAGTACTTC. Amino acids: CASQTTGSYEQYF.

The chain joins TRBV11-2 to TRBJ2-7; D tentatively fits TRBD1 or TRBD2 (5 bases each). V lost 1 base to trimming and J lost 0 bases, with 10 bases between them. The CDR3 extends over 15 amino acids. The germline CDR1 and CDR2 sequences are SGHAT and FQNNGV. The CDR3: CASSLGGTDSYEQYF. In DNA form, the CDR3 reads TGTGCCAGCAGCTTAGGGGGGACGGACTCCTACGAGCAGTACTTC.

This chain connects TRBV5-1 to TRBJ2-3, with 11 bases identical to TRBD1. Trimming at V came to 3 bases and at J to 5 bases, leaving 5 bases not matched to a gene. Germline V gene sequence: CDR1 SGHRS, CDR2 YFSETQ. This CDR3 is 15 amino acids long. The CDR3 region is CASSWGQGVKDTQYF. The DNA for the CDR3 is TGCGCCAGCAGCTGGGGACAGGGGGTCAAAGATACGCAGTATTTT.

The chain recombines TRBV18 with TRBJ2-7, with D unresolved. V shed 0 bases and J shed 3 bases, with 15 bases lying between them. Germline V gene data show CDR1 as KGHSH and CDR2 as LQKENI. This CDR3 contains 16 residues. CDR3 in DNA: TGTGCCAGCTCACCACCGTGGGCAGCTACCTTCTACGAGCAGTACTTC. Protein: CASSPPWAATFYEQYF.

V usage is TRBV25-1 and J usage is TRBJ2-7; D is possibly TRBD1 or TRBD2 (7 bases each). This CDR3 region has 13 residues. Trimming removed 3 bases from V and 6 bases from J, with 12 bases in between. Germline CDR1 and CDR2: MGHDK and SYGVNS. The CDR3 bases are TGTGCCAGCAGTGAGGGCAGGGGGGGCGAGCAGTACTTC. Protein sequence: CASSEGRGGEQYF.

Here the CDR3 DNA reads TGTGCCAGCAGCTCGGAGGGGGAAAAACTGTTTTTT. Protein sequence: CASSSEGEKLFF. The chain joins TRBV7-9 to TRBJ1-4; the D gene is possibly TRBD1 (5 bases). The CDR3 runs 12 residues. Trimming removed 4 bases at V and 8 bases at J, with 8 bases between. CDR1 is SEHNR, CDR2 FQNEAQ, per germline (reference sequence).

The chain recombines TRBV27 with TRBJ2-6; D not resolved. Trimming removed 4 bases from V and 1 base from J, with 8 bases in between. CDR1 and CDR2 from the germline V gene are MNHEY and SMNVEV (reference sequence). The CDR3 totals 15 residues. The CDR3 DNA reads as TGTGCCAGCAGTTACACGTGGTCTGGGGCCAACGTCCTGACTTTC. The encoded protein is CASSYTWSGANVLTF.

The chain uses TRBV2 and TRBJ2-1; D gene unclear. This CDR3 is 10 amino acids long. The V gene's germline CDR1 is SNHLY and CDR2 FYNNEI. V lost 7 bases, J lost 7 bases, and 5 bases lay in between. CDR3 loop: CASTANEQFF. CDR3 in DNA: TGTGCCAGCACGGCTAATGAGCAGTTCTTC.

The rearrangement uses TRBV4-1 and TRBJ1-4; no firm D call. The V end lost 0 bases, the J end lost 4 bases, and 12 bases lay between the germline ends. The CDR3 contains 16 residues. Per the germline V gene, CDR1 is MGHRA and CDR2 is YSYEKL. The CDR3, as DNA: TGCGCCAGCAGCCAAGATATCGGCTCTATTAATGAAAAACTGTTTTTT. It codes for CASSQDIGSINEKLFF.

The chain combines TRBV5-1 with TRBJ1-6; no reliable D call. This CDR3 has 14 amino acids. Germline values: CDR1 SGHRS, CDR2 YFSETQ. Trimming removed 6 bases at V and 5 bases at J, with 12 bases between. DNA for the CDR3: TGCGCCAGCACCGAGGGAAGTGATAATTCACCCCTCCACTTT. Its protein product is CASTEGSDNSPLHF.

The chain combines TRBV10-3 with TRBJ1-2, with TRBD1 identical over 9 bases. CDR1 is ENHRY, CDR2 SYGVKD, per germline. J lost 6 bases, V lost 9 bases, and 14 bases had no gene match. The CDR3 extends over 15 amino acids. CDR3 loop: CAIPIPGTGINGYTF. The CDR3 nucleotides read TGTGCCATTCCCATTCCCGGGACAGGGATCAATGGCTACACCTTC.